This passage covers 23 T cell receptor beta chains from one sample sequenced in a study of CD8 T cells in Susac syndrome. It was with random hexamers that roughly 0.45 to 1 ug RNA was reverse transcribed. TCRdb used MiXCR to reprocess the immunoSEQ multiplex PCR reads, holding one entry per CDR3 protein. The data show some 300,000 distinct CDR3 sequences, approximately 85% seen once. The sample was CD8+ T cells from PBMCs. The receptors stem from a human donor with multiple sclerosis.

The chain carries TRBV29-1 and TRBJ2-7; 11 nucleotides line up with TRBD2. The CDR3 is 13 residues long. Per germline, CDR1 SQVTM and CDR2 ANQGSEA. V lost 0 bases to trimming and J lost 5 bases; unmatched junction nucleotides: 0. The CDR3 here is CSVEEGLADEQYF. The CDR3 coding sequence is TGCAGCGTTGAAGAGGGACTAGCGGACGAGCAGTACTTC.

Points on this clonotype: A junction end diverges from the germline sequence, so it may reflect a read error. This rearrangement joins TRBV7-9 to TRBJ1-1; D not certain. The length of the CDR3 is 12 residues. CDR1 SEHNR and CDR2 FQNEAQ come from the germline V gene (reference sequence). The CDR3: CASSFAGSEVFF. The DNA of the CDR3 is TGTGCCAGCAGCTTCGCGGGGTCTGAAGTTTTCTTT.

This rearrangement joins TRBV28 to TRBJ2-5; the match to TRBD2 covers 11 bases. V dropped 2 bases and J dropped 4; count of bases not matched to a gene: 6. Germline values: CDR1 MDHEN, CDR2 SYDVKM. There are 16 residues in the CDR3. The CDR3 protein is CASSLPHLAGGETQYF. The CDR3 bases are TGTGCCAGCAGTTTACCCCACCTAGCGGGAGGAGAGACCCAGTACTTC.

The rearrangement links TRBV27 to TRBJ1-1; 9 nucleotides line up with TRBD1. J was trimmed by 7 bases and V by 8 bases; bases with no gene match: 17. The germline CDR1 and CDR2 sequences are MNHEY and SMNVEV (reference sequence). CDR3 length: 16 residues. The CDR3 nucleotides are TGTGCCAGCGGGATAACAGGGGGCGTAATGGTGGGTGAAGCTTTCTTT. As protein: CASGITGGVMVGEAFF.

V and J are TRBV12-3 or TRBV12-4 and TRBJ2-3; 8 nucleotides match TRBD2. V shed 8 bases and J 2 bases; nucleotides not matched to a gene: 9. This CDR3 has 15 residues. CDR3 sequence reads: CASLTGGDYTDTQYF. CDR3 sequence (DNA): TGTGCCAGCCTTACGGGAGGGGACTACACAGATACGCAGTATTTT.

This clonotype was counted once. The V and J genes are TRBV29-1 and TRBJ2-7; possibly TRBD1 or TRBD2 for D (5 bases each). The CDR3 is 12 amino acids. V dropped 5 bases and J dropped 2 bases, with 10 bases sitting between them. Germline V lookup: CDR1 SQVTM, CDR2 ANQGSEA. CDR3: CSVPGTPYEQYF. The CDR3, as DNA: TGCAGCGTTCCCGGGACCCCCTACGAGCAGTACTTC.

The J gene is TRBJ2-5, the V gene TRBV28; D is unresolved. The V and J ends lost 3 bases and 0 bases respectively, with 8 bases between them. Germline CDR1 reads MDHEN; CDR2 reads SYDVKM. The CDR3 runs to 14 residues. This CDR3 reads CASSLLTNQETQYF. CDR3 nucleotides: TGTGCCAGCAGTTTGCTGACGAACCAAGAGACCCAGTACTTC.

The J gene is TRBJ1-1, the V gene TRBV10-3; the D gene is possibly TRBD1 (5 bases). CDR1 ENHRY and CDR2 SYGVKD come from the germline V gene. The CDR3 totals 11 residues. The ends were cut back, 10 bases at V and 5 bases at J, with 11 bases in the middle. Here the CDR3 reads CATNWGTEAFF. The CDR3 coding sequence is TGTGCCACCAATTGGGGGACTGAAGCTTTCTTT.

This chain uses TRBV29-1 with TRBJ2-1, with D maybe TRBD1 (5 bases). CDR3 length: 12 residues. The V gene lost 2 bases and the J gene lost 7 bases, with 9 bases spanning the gap. Germline values: CDR1 SQVTM, CDR2 ANQGSEA. The CDR3 loop reads CSVEPRANEQFF. CDR3 coding DNA: TGCAGCGTTGAACCCAGGGCGAATGAGCAGTTCTTC.

This clonotype was seen a single time. The genes are TRBV27 and TRBJ2-7; 10 positions match TRBD2. Germline V gene sequence: CDR1 MNHEY, CDR2 SMNVEV (reference sequence). With 2 bases clipped from V and 6 bases from J, the junction kept 10 bases outside the gene matches. The length of the CDR3 is 16 residues. The CDR3 here is CASSLTGTSDALEQYF. CDR3 bases: TGTGCCAGCAGTTTAACGGGGACTAGCGACGCTCTCGAGCAGTACTTC.

The chain employs TRBV7-9 and TRBJ1-5, with D unclear. Germline CDR1 and CDR2: SEHNR and FQNEAQ (reference sequence). V gave up 5 bases and J gave up 7 bases, with 21 bases separating them. The CDR3 is 16 residues long. DNA for the CDR3: TGTGCCAGCAGCCCAGGCTCGCGGGCTGGAGAGCAGCCCCAGCATTTT. Translation: CASSPGSRAGEQPQHF.

The chain recombines TRBV3-1 with TRBJ1-5; D gene unclear. Germline V lookup: CDR1 LGHDT, CDR2 YNNKEL (reference sequence). The CDR3 extends over 15 amino acids. The V end lost 4 bases, the J end lost 6 bases, and 16 bases lay between the germline ends. CDR3 coding DNA: TGTGCCAGCAGCCCGTTCTCAAGGGAGTTTCAGCCCCAGCATTTT. It codes for CASSPFSREFQPQHF. The full variable domain, its missing parts supplied by reference TRBV3-1 and TRBJ1-5, is DTAVSQTPKYLVTQMGNDKSIKCEQNLGHDTMYWYKQDSKKFLKIMFSYNNKELIINETVPNRFSPKSPDKAHLNLHINSLELGDSAVYFCASSPFSREFQPQHFGDGTRLSIL.

The V and J genes are TRBV13 and TRBJ2-3; D perhaps matches TRBD2 (6 bases). Trimming shortened V by 6 bases and J by 11 bases, and 12 bases separated the two germline ends. Looked up from germline, CDR1 is PRHDT and CDR2 is FYEKMQ (reference sequence). The CDR3 is 11 amino acids. In DNA form, the CDR3 reads TGTGCCAGCAGTCGAAGACTAGAGCAGTATTTT. Its protein is CASSRRLEQYF.

The V gene is TRBV9, the J gene TRBJ1-1, with D unclear. CDR1 and CDR2 from the germline V gene are SGDLS and YYNGEE. Trimming shortened V by 4 bases and J by 0 bases, and 16 bases separated the two germline ends. This CDR3 comprises 16 residues. The CDR3 DNA sequence: TGTGCCAGCAGCACATTTTCGGGAGCCGTGAACACTGAAGCTTTCTTT. It translates to CASSTFSGAVNTEAFF.

The chain couples TRBV28 to TRBJ1-4, with 7 bases fitting TRBD1. The CDR3 is 14 residues long. V trimming: 4 bases; J trimming: 8 bases; junction bases outside the gene matches: 7. CDR1 and CDR2 from the germline V gene are MDHEN and SYDVKM. CDR3 sequence: CASSSDRRNEKLFF. In DNA form, the CDR3 reads TGTGCCAGCAGTTCGGACAGGCGGAACGAAAAACTGTTTTTT.

This clonotype was seen a handful of times. This chain uses TRBV20-1 with TRBJ2-5; 10 nucleotides agree with TRBD2. This CDR3 region has 15 residues. Losses at the gene ends were 3 bases for V and 5 bases for J; bases not matched to a gene: 9. The germline V gene encodes CDR1 DFQATT and CDR2 SNEGSKA (reference sequence). CDR3 DNA: TGCAGTGCTAGCCCCTATAGCGGGAGGCGGGAGACCCAGTACTTC. Protein product: CSASPYSGRRETQYF.

The V gene is TRBV19, the J gene TRBJ2-1; D uncertain. The germline V and J ends were trimmed by 1 base and 9 bases, with 7 bases remaining between them. The CDR3 totals 12 residues. Per germline, CDR1 LNHDA and CDR2 SQIVND (reference sequence). CDR3 region: CASSIAMGEQFF. The CDR3, as DNA: TGTGCCAGTAGTATAGCTATGGGTGAGCAGTTCTTC. Full variable domain (missing parts from reference TRBV19 and TRBJ2-1): DGGITQSPKYLFRKEGQNVTLSCEQNLNHDAMYWYRQDPGQGLRLIYYSQIVNDFQKGDIAEGYSVSREKKESFPLTVTSAQKNPTAFYLCASSIAMGEQFFGPGTRLTVL.

The rearrangement joins TRBV12-3 or TRBV12-4 to TRBJ1-2; D is uncertain. V was trimmed by 6 bases and J by 8 bases, leaving 19 bases between them. The CDR3 contains 14 residues. The CDR3 nucleotides are TGTGCCAGCAGCAACGGGTCACCTAGGAGCGGCTACACCTTC. This sequence encodes CASSNGSPRSGYTF.

The chain combines TRBV6-1 with TRBJ2-7; D might be TRBD1 or TRBD2, each matching 5 bases. The CDR3 loop spans 16 amino acids. Trimming stripped 2 bases from V and 3 bases from J, with 17 bases between. Germline CDR1 MNHNS, CDR2 SASEGT. The CDR3, as DNA: TGTGCCAGCAGTGAATTCCAGGGAGAAGCTCTCTACGAGCAGTACTTC. Its protein product is CASSEFQGEALYEQYF.

V and J are TRBV19 and TRBJ2-1; 12 positions agree with TRBD2. The J segment lost 0 bases and the V segment lost 1 base, leaving 7 bases of the junction unmatched. Germline CDR1 is LNHDA and CDR2 is SQIVND (reference sequence). The CDR3 length is 19 residues. The CDR3 region is CASSIAGLAGPLSYNEQFF. CDR3 in DNA: TGTGCCAGTAGTATAGCCGGACTAGCGGGACCTCTCTCCTACAATGAGCAGTTCTTC.

The V gene is TRBV4-3, the J gene TRBJ2-5; no clear D gene. This CDR3 has 15 residues. Trimming removed 4 bases from V and 1 base from J, with 13 bases in between. CDR1 and CDR2 (germline): LGHNA, YSLEER. As DNA, the CDR3 is TGCGCCAGCAGCCGAATACGCGACCGCCAAGAGACCCAGTACTTC. It is translated as CASSRIRDRQETQYF.

The chain employs TRBV7-6 and TRBJ1-1; no definite D call. CDR1 is SGHVS, CDR2 FNYEAQ, per germline. Trimming stripped 4 bases from V and 0 bases from J, with 18 bases between. The CDR3 consists of 17 residues. The CDR3 protein is CASSSPPGKGLNTEAFF. The CDR3 DNA reads TGTGCCAGCAGCTCCCCCCCGGGGAAGGGATTGAACACTGAAGCTTTCTTT.

The rearrangement joins TRBV29-1 to TRBJ2-1; unclear D gene. Germline assignment: CDR1 SQVTM and CDR2 ANQGSEA. Trimming stripped 4 bases from V and 0 bases from J, with 7 bases between. The CDR3 sequence is 13 residues long. The CDR3 DNA is TGCAGCGTTGTCCTGGACTCCTACAATGAGCAGTTCTTC. Its protein product is CSVVLDSYNEQFF.